One sample yielded the 31 T cell receptor beta chains listed below, sequenced in a study of T-cell reconstitution after alpha-beta-depleted transplantation in children. For TCRbeta, the library was prepared with unique molecular identifiers. Via MiXCR, TCRdb re-called the PCR reads, giving one row per CDR3 protein. The sample records 200,000 or so distinct CDR3 sequences, roughly 7% being singletons. The starting material was PBMCs, obtained before TCRalphabeta/CD19-depleted stem cell transplant. These receptors all stem from a boy aged 2 to 10 with acute lymphoblastic leukemia, due to receive a stem cell transplant.

In its sample, this clonotype was seen many times. V and J are TRBV12-3 or TRBV12-4 and TRBJ2-5; no clear D gene. Deletions cut 2 bases from V and 3 bases from J, with 4 bases between. CDR3 length equals 12 residues. The DNA of the CDR3 is TGTGCCAGCAGTTTAATGAAAGAGACCCAGTACTTC. Amino acids: CASSLMKETQYF.

Only a few counts were recorded for this clonotype. The chain recombines TRBV19 with TRBJ1-5, with D tentatively TRBD1 (6 bases). The germline V and J ends were trimmed by 1 base and 3 bases, with 10 bases remaining between them. The CDR3 is 15 amino acids. The germline gives CDR1 LNHDA, CDR2 SQIVND (reference sequence). The CDR3 nucleotides read TGTGCCAGTAGTATAGTCCCAGGGGACAATCAGCCCCAGCATTTT. Its protein is CASSIVPGDNQPQHF.

This clonotype was recorded at least ten times. V and J are TRBV6-5 and TRBJ2-7; 7 nucleotides agree with TRBD1. With 6 bases clipped from V and 6 bases from J, the junction kept 8 bases outside the gene matches. CDR1 is MNHEY, CDR2 SVGAGI, per germline. This CDR3 region has 13 residues. This CDR3 is CASSRKQGTEQYF. CDR3 nucleotide sequence: TGTGCCAGCAGCCGAAAACAGGGGACCGAGCAGTACTTC.

This clonotype was counted at least ten times. This chain connects TRBV7-8 to TRBJ2-7; D is possibly TRBD1 (5 bases). Trimming cost V 7 bases and J 7 bases, with 20 bases left between them. Germline V gives CDR1 SGHVS, CDR2 FQNEAQ. The length of the CDR3 is 14 residues. The CDR3 region has the DNA TGTGCCAGCACCGTGGGGCAGGCGTCCGGGGAGCAGTACTTC. It yields the protein CASTVGQASGEQYF.

In this sample, this clonotype turned up many times. The chain recombines TRBV27 with TRBJ2-7; D is undetermined. Germline CDR1 and CDR2: MNHEY and SMNVEV (reference sequence). The CDR3 runs 14 residues. V was clipped by 3 bases and J by 0 bases, with 9 bases between them. In DNA form, the CDR3 reads TGTGCCAGCAGTTTTCTCCCCGGCTCCTACGAGCAGTACTTC. Protein: CASSFLPGSYEQYF.

This clonotype has a count of ten or more. The chain employs TRBV7-6 and TRBJ2-5; 13 bases agree with TRBD2. The CDR3 spans 20 residues. The V segment lost 1 base and the J segment 2 bases; nucleotides outside the gene matches: 13. Germline loops: CDR1 SGHVS, CDR2 FNYEAQ. CDR3 loop: CASSLGGSDPGLAGQETQYF. CDR3 coding DNA: TGTGCCAGCAGCTTAGGGGGATCCGATCCGGGACTAGCGGGGCAAGAGACCCAGTACTTC.

The V call is TRBV19, the J call TRBJ2-3; D is tentatively TRBD1 or TRBD2 (6 bases each). Deletions cut 7 bases from V and 3 bases from J, with 20 bases between. Germline V gene sequence: CDR1 LNHDA, CDR2 SQIVND (reference sequence). There are 16 residues in the CDR3. The CDR3 nucleotides are TGTGCCAGTACCCCTTACGGGGGCCATGAAACAGATACGCAGTATTTT. This gives the protein CASTPYGGHETDTQYF.

By frequency in the sample, this clonotype is medium-sized (0.01 to 0.1%). An end of the junction does not agree with germline; a read error may underlie this. The chain uses TRBV7-7 and TRBJ2-1, with 8 bases aligning to TRBD1. The CDR3 covers 15 residues. Germline CDR1 reads SSHAT; CDR2 reads FNYEAQ (reference sequence). The CDR3 sequence is CASSDQGATYNEQFF. In nucleotides, the CDR3 is TGTGCTAGCAGCGATCAGGGGGCGACCTACAATGAGCAGTTCTTC. The complete variable domain, with remaining parts taken from reference TRBV7-7 and TRBJ2-1, reads GAGVSQSPRYKVTKRGQDVTLRCDPISSHATLYWYQQALGQGPEFLTYFNYEAQPDKSGLPSDRFSAERPEGSISTLTIQRTEQRDSAMYRCASSDQGATYNEQFFGPGTRLTVL.

There are a few counts of this clonotype. The chain joins TRBV3-1 to TRBJ2-5; D assignment may be TRBD1 or TRBD2 (6 bases each). V was cut by 0 bases and J by 5 bases, with 16 bases left in between. Germline loops: CDR1 LGHDT, CDR2 YNNKEL (reference sequence). The CDR3 covers 16 residues. DNA for the CDR3: TGTGCCAGCAGCCAAGATGTGGGGGCTGGGGGGGAGACCCAGTACTTC. Protein product: CASSQDVGAGGETQYF.

This clonotype was seen only a few times. This chain connects TRBV28 to TRBJ2-3; D unresolved. Trimming left V 3 bases short and J 5 bases short, with 12 bases between. The CDR3 runs to 14 residues. The V gene's germline CDR1 is MDHEN and CDR2 SYDVKM. CDR3 loop: CASSFWQDGDTQYF. In DNA form, the CDR3 reads TGTGCCAGCAGTTTCTGGCAAGACGGAGATACGCAGTATTTT. Combining the CDR3 with reference TRBV28 and TRBJ2-3 gives the whole variable domain DVKVTQSSRYLVKRTGEKVFLECVQDMDHENMFWYRQDPGLGLRLIYFSYDVKMKEKGDIPEGYSVSREKKERFSLILESASTNQTSMYLCASSFWQDGDTQYFGPGTRLTVL.

The gene calls are TRBV29-1 and TRBJ1-2; 7 bases match TRBD1. The V and J ends lost 6 bases and 2 bases, in that order; junction bases with no gene match: 9. The V gene's germline CDR1 is SQVTM and CDR2 ANQGSEA. The CDR3 spans 14 residues. In DNA form, the CDR3 reads TGCAGCGTAGCGGAGGGGGCCACCAACTATGGCTACACCTTC. This encodes CSVAEGATNYGYTF.

This clonotype was recorded many times. The chain recombines TRBV29-1 with TRBJ2-1; D is perhaps TRBD1 (6 bases). Between the trimmed V and J ends, which lost 1 base and 4 bases, there was a span of 17 bases. Germline CDR1 and CDR2: SQVTM and ANQGSEA. CDR3 length equals 16 residues. The CDR3 loop is CSVEGGLASDYNEQFF. CDR3 nucleotide sequence: TGCAGCGTTGAAGGGGGGCTAGCTTCGGATTACAATGAGCAGTTCTTC.

The chain couples TRBV13 to TRBJ1-1; maybe TRBD1 (5 bases). Between the trimmed V and J ends, which lost 5 bases and 5 bases, there was a span of 12 bases. There are 13 residues in the CDR3. Germline CDR1 reads PRHDT; CDR2 reads FYEKMQ (reference sequence). The chain's CDR3 is CASSTDGGTEAFF. CDR3 nucleotides: TGTGCCAGCAGCACTGACGGGGGAACTGAAGCTTTCTTT.

This clonotype was observed at least ten times. The chain combines TRBV2 with TRBJ2-5; the D gene is possibly TRBD1 (5 bases). V lost 2 bases and J 7 bases, leaving 11 bases between the germline ends. There are 13 residues in the CDR3. Germline assignment: CDR1 SNHLY and CDR2 FYNNEI. CDR3 DNA: TGTGCCAGCAGTGAACCCGGAAGGGGGACCCAGTACTTC. Protein product: CASSEPGRGTQYF. Using reference TRBV2 and TRBJ2-5 for the parts outside the CDR3, the full variable domain is EPEVTQTPSHQVTQMGQEVILRCVPISNHLYFYWYRQILGQKVEFLVSFYNNEISEKSEIFDDQFSVERPDGSNFTLKIRSTKLEDSAMYFCASSEPGRGTQYFGPGTRLLVL.

This clonotype was recorded many times. The J gene is TRBJ1-6, the V gene TRBV9, with D tentatively TRBD1 (6 bases). CDR1 and CDR2 (germline): SGDLS, YYNGEE. The CDR3 runs to 15 residues. Trimming removed 3 bases at V and 5 bases at J, with 12 bases between. DNA for the CDR3: TGTGCCAGCAGCGAACGGACAGCAAATAATTCACCCCTCCACTTT. Amino acid sequence: CASSERTANNSPLHF.

Points on this clonotype: A much larger clone sits a single nucleotide away, making a read error possible. This CDR3 fails to terminate in the conserved phenylalanine or tryptophan, so it likely reflects a read error. The chain employs TRBV11-2 and TRBJ1-1, with 7 bases identical to TRBD1. This CDR3 region has 16 residues. V was pared by 1 base and J by 0 bases, with 5 bases of the junction left unmatched. Germline V lookup: CDR1 SGHAT, CDR2 FQNNGV. As DNA, the CDR3 is TGTGCCAGCAGCTTAGGAGACAGGGTTGTGAACACTGAAGCTTTCGTT. This sequence encodes CASSLGDRVVNTEAFV.

This chain joins TRBV27 and TRBJ2-1, with D perhaps matching TRBD1 (5 bases). This CDR3 is 15 amino acids long. The germline V and J ends were trimmed by 3 bases and 9 bases, with 18 bases remaining between them. Germline V lookup: CDR1 MNHEY, CDR2 SMNVEV (reference sequence). The CDR3 spells CASSFMQGRVSEQFF. The CDR3 nucleotides read TGTGCCAGCAGTTTCATGCAGGGCCGGGTCAGTGAGCAGTTCTTC.

This clonotype occurred many times. The chain couples TRBV28 to TRBJ1-2; D remains ambiguous. Trimming stripped 5 bases from V and 0 bases from J, with 13 bases between. Germline V gives CDR1 MDHEN, CDR2 SYDVKM. This CDR3 has 15 residues. CDR3 loop: CASSPQSPANYGYTF. The CDR3 region has the DNA TGTGCCAGCAGTCCTCAGAGCCCAGCTAACTATGGCTACACCTTC.

This clonotype was counted many times. The rearrangement links TRBV9 to TRBJ2-5; D uncertain. V was cut by 4 bases and J by 1 base, with 14 bases left in between. In germline, CDR1 is SGDLS, CDR2 YYNGEE. CDR3 size: 15 residues. CDR3 protein: CASSRSGLPQETQYF. The CDR3 coding sequence is TGTGCCAGCAGCAGGTCGGGCCTACCCCAAGAGACCCAGTACTTC.

This clonotype came up many times. The rearrangement links TRBV7-9 to TRBJ2-1; D tentatively reads TRBD1 or TRBD2 (6 bases each). V gave up 3 bases and J gave up 6 bases, with 12 bases separating them. Germline loops: CDR1 SEHNR, CDR2 FQNEAQ (reference sequence). CDR3 length equals 14 residues. This CDR3 reads CASSFLGGVNEQFF. Written as DNA, the CDR3 is TGTGCCAGCAGCTTCCTGGGGGGCGTCAATGAGCAGTTCTTC.

This clonotype came up many times. This chain links TRBV25-1 with TRBJ2-1; D not resolved. CDR1 is MGHDK and CDR2 is SYGVNS in the germline V gene. Trimming stripped 5 bases from V and 4 bases from J, with 9 bases between. The CDR3 has 13 amino acids. DNA of the CDR3: TGTGCCAGCAGTCGTTTGCTATACAATGAGCAGTTCTTC. Translating it yields CASSRLLYNEQFF. Based on the CDR3 plus reference TRBV25-1 and TRBJ2-1, the full variable domain is EADIYQTPRYLVIGTGKKITLECSQTMGHDKMYWYQQDPGMELHLIHYSYGVNSTEKGDLSSESTVSRIRTEHFPLTLESARPSHTSQYLCASSRLLYNEQFFGPGTRLTVL.

This clonotype was detected a few times. This chain connects TRBV7-2 to TRBJ2-1, with 11 bases identical to TRBD2. The CDR3 loop spans 14 amino acids. The trim removed 3 bases at V and 8 bases at J, leaving 3 bases unmatched. Germline V gene lookup returns CDR1 SGHTA and CDR2 FQGNSA. This CDR3 is CASSFVAGGDEQFF. The CDR3 DNA sequence: TGTGCCAGCAGCTTCGTAGCGGGGGGGGATGAGCAGTTCTTC.

This clonotype has only a few counts. The rearrangement joins TRBV9 to TRBJ2-5; 13 nucleotides align to TRBD2. Germline-derived CDR1 and CDR2 are SGDLS and YYNGEE. The CDR3 is made up of 16 amino acids. Losses at the gene ends were 3 bases for V and 5 bases for J; bases not matched to a gene: 7. The CDR3 coding sequence is TGTGCCAGCAGCGCTACTAGCGGGGGGGCCGGGGAGACCCAGTACTTC. It encodes CASSATSGGAGETQYF.

This clonotype was counted at least ten times. This rearrangement joins TRBV12-3 or TRBV12-4 to TRBJ2-7, with D hard to call. Trimming left V 3 bases short and J 7 bases short, with 19 bases between. The CDR3 length is 15 residues. CDR3 DNA: TGTGCCAGCAGTTTCACGCGGCCTAGTCTGGGGGAGCAGTACTTC. The encoded protein is CASSFTRPSLGEQYF.

CDR3 region: CASSQVFRDTEAFF. The CDR3 coding sequence is TGCGCCAGCAGCCAAGTTTTCAGAGACACTGAAGCTTTCTTT. This sequence joins TRBV4-1 and TRBJ1-1, with D hard to call. The CDR3 contains 14 residues. Trimming took 1 base from V and 3 from J, leaving 9 bases between them. CDR1 is MGHRA and CDR2 is YSYEKL in the germline V gene.

This clonotype occurred many times. The CDR3: CASSFTGLGETQYF. The CDR3 nucleotides are TGTGCCAGCAGCTTCACCGGCCTTGGAGAGACCCAGTACTTC. The V and J genes are TRBV7-2 and TRBJ2-5; no definite D call. V was pared by 3 bases and J by 4 bases, with 12 bases between. CDR3 size: 14 residues. Germline V gene sequence: CDR1 SGHTA, CDR2 FQGNSA.

This clonotype has more than one count but fewer than ten. The chain joins TRBV13 to TRBJ1-1; 12 nucleotides align to TRBD1. Trimming removed 4 bases from V and 6 bases from J; junction bases left unmatched: 3. Germline V gene lookup returns CDR1 PRHDT and CDR2 FYEKMQ (reference sequence). The CDR3 loop spans 14 amino acids. The CDR3 loop is CASSWGQGAAEAFF. DNA for the CDR3: TGTGCCAGCAGCTGGGGACAGGGGGCGGCTGAAGCTTTCTTT.

This clonotype was recorded at least ten times. The chain employs TRBV28 and TRBJ2-2; D gene uncertain. The CDR3 totals 17 residues. Germline CDR1 reads MDHEN; CDR2 reads SYDVKM. V gave up 2 bases and J gave up 0 bases, with 13 bases separating them. CDR3: CASSLSISAPNTGELFF. The CDR3 nucleotides are TGTGCCAGCAGTTTAAGTATTTCAGCGCCGAACACCGGGGAGCTGTTTTTT.

The table lists this clonotype with many counts. The chain employs TRBV20-1 and TRBJ2-3; a weak D match, TRBD2 (7 bases). Trimming pared 0 bases from V and 3 bases from J, leaving 19 bases between. This CDR3 has 17 amino acids. Per the germline V gene, CDR1 is DFQATT and CDR2 is SNEGSKA (reference sequence). The CDR3 region is CSARDLRGREKTDTQYF. DNA of the CDR3: TGCAGTGCTAGAGACCTCCGGGGGCGGGAGAAGACAGATACGCAGTATTTT.

This clonotype was observed at least ten times. This chain joins TRBV12-3 or TRBV12-4 and TRBJ2-6, with 9 bases aligning to TRBD2. The J segment lost 2 bases and the V segment lost 3 bases, leaving 17 bases of the junction unmatched. The CDR3 is 21 amino acids. The CDR3: CASSFVALAGPGGTGANVLTF. CDR3 nucleotides: TGTGCCAGCAGTTTTGTGGCACTAGCGGGTCCGGGGGGAACTGGGGCCAACGTCCTGACTTTC.

This clonotype has at least ten counts. CDR3 bases: TGTGCCAGCAGCTTAATTTTGAACACTGAAGCTTTCTTT. Protein product: CASSLILNTEAFF. V gene TRBV7-2 combines with J gene TRBJ1-1, with D unclear. The CDR3 spans 13 residues. Trimming took 2 bases from V and 0 from J, leaving 4 bases between them. From germline, CDR1 is SGHTA and CDR2 FQGNSA.